This TCR beta chain originates from a study of PD-1 blockade in classical Hodgkin lymphoma. Looking at the study overall: With a 2-week interval, patients received intravenous nivolumab at 3 mg/kg.

The data were produced by immunoSEQ multiplex PCR, yet TCRdb's version contains in-frame clones alone and is incomplete. The sample has tens of thousands of clones, just under 75% seen once. This CDR3 comprises 11 residues. Per germline, CDR1 MNHEY and CDR2 SMNVEV (reference sequence). Trimming stripped 2 bases from V and 13 bases from J, with 6 bases between. Comment on this clone: No antigen is known for it.

Study-level findings and limits: TCR diversity rose significantly by C4D1 in CD4+ but not CD8+ cells. Complete responders possessed baseline diversity comparable to newly diagnosed patients. Relapsed/refractory patients reportedly had the lowest baseline TCR diversity, below newly diagnosed patients, who were below healthy donors.

All the patients suffered relapse after autologous stem cell transplantation, and brentuximab vedotin exposure differed. The chain carries TRBV27 and TRBJ1-6; D remains unclear. This receptor was taken from a human donor with classical Hodgkin lymphoma. Source: peripheral blood mononuclear cells (PBMCs), taken before the second cycle of nivolumab. CDR3 in DNA: TGTGCCAGCAGTTTAGATGGGCCCCTCCACTTT. This sequence encodes CASSLDGPLHF.